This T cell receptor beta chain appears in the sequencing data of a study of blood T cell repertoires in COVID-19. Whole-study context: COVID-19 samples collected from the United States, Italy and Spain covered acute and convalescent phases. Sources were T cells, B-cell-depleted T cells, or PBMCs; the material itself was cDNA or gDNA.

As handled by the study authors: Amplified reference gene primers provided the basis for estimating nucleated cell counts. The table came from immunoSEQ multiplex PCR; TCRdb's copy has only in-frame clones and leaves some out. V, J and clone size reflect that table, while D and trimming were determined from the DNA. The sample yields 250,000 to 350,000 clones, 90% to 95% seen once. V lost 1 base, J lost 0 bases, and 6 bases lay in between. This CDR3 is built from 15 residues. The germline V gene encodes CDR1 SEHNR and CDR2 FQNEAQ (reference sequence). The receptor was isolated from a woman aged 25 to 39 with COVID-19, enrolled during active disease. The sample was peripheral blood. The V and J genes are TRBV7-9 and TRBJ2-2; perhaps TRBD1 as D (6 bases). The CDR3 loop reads CASSLGTANTGELFF. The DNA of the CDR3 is TGTGCCAGCAGCTTAGGGACAGCGAACACCGGGGAGCTGTTTTTT. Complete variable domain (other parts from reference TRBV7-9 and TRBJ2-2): DTGVSQNPRHKITKRGQNVTFRCDPISEHNRLYWYRQTLGQGPEFLTYFQNEAQLEKSRLLSDRFSAERPKGSFSTLEIQRTEQGDSAMYLCASSLGTANTGELFFGEGSRLTVL.